This TCR beta chain was retrieved from a study of graft-versus-host responses after intestinal transplantation. Study-level information: Isolated intestinal, liver-intestinal, or multivisceral transplants had been given to the recipients. The study gave all recipients anti-thymocyte globulin induction, then tacrolimus and steroids for approximately 3 years.

Study outcomes and limitations: Subjects displaying graft-donor T cell macrochimerism possessed elevated graft-versus-host to host-versus-graft clonal ratios inside allografts. Analysis identified GvH clones in recipient marrow, with some appearing first in ileum or blood.

The CDR3 extends over 15 amino acids. Germline V gene lookup returns CDR1 SGHTA and CDR2 FQGTGA. V gave up 0 bases and J gave up 0 bases, with 6 bases separating them. TCRdb's copy holds only in-frame clones and misses some; the assay was immunoSEQ multiplex PCR. This sample has fewer than 120,000 clones, with over 85% found just once. To note about this clone: As yet, its antigen is unknown.

This specimen consisted of unstimulated CD8+ T cells sorted from spleen or lymph node cells, obtained before intestinal transplant. The V call is TRBV7-3, the J call TRBJ1-3; D possibly corresponds to TRBD1 (5 bases). This receptor was taken from a human donor who received an intestinal transplant. In nucleotides, the CDR3 is TGTGCCAGCAGCTTAACGGGGGGCTCTGGAAACACCATATATTTT. It translates to CASSLTGGSGNTIYF.